This T cell receptor (beta chain) was sequenced in a study of control samples from healthy donors and cancer patients. Using immunoSEQ multiplex PCR, the repertoire was profiled, and TCRdb retains in-frame clones only, with some absent. The sample consists of around 250,000 clones, approximately 80% of them appearing once. The CDR3 length is 15 residues. V lost 0 bases to trimming and J lost 0 bases, with 8 bases between them. Germline V gene lookup returns CDR1 SGHRS and CDR2 YFSETQ. In this sample, this clone turned up once. At the DNA level, this CDR3 is encoded by other sequences in the same sample as well.

The TCR was taken from an older woman with lung cancer. The chain is built from TRBV5-1 and TRBJ2-3; D perhaps matches TRBD1 (5 bases). Sample: PBMCs. CDR3 amino acids: CASSLVAGSTDTQYF. The DNA of the CDR3 is TGCGCCAGCAGCTTGGTAGCAGGGAGCACAGATACGCAGTATTTT.